The present T cell receptor (beta chain) was sequenced within a study of blood T cell repertoires in COVID-19. About the study: Sites in the United States, Italy and Spain provided acute and convalescent COVID-19 samples. The cDNA or gDNA used as material had been derived from T cells, B-cell-depleted T cells, or PBMCs.

The CDR3 runs 18 residues. Germline lookup yields CDR1 SGDLS and CDR2 YYNGEE. Trimming at V came to 0 bases and at J to 0 bases, leaving 5 bases not matched to a gene. The authors' processing: Counts of nucleated cells, estimated from reference gene primer amplification, were obtained. The assay was immunoSEQ multiplex PCR, and TCRdb's table has in-frame clones only and misses some. The V and J calls and clone size come from that table; D and trimming were worked out from the DNA. The sample shows about 260,000 clones, around 80% of them seen only once. The chain has TRBV9 and TRBJ2-6; 8 bases are a match to TRBD1. This receptor was identified in a man aged 55 to 69 with acute or convalescent COVID-19. Sequencing was performed on peripheral blood. The CDR3 is CASSVVGTGISGANVLTF. The CDR3 nucleotides read TGTGCCAGCAGCGTAGTGGGGACAGGAATCTCTGGGGCCAACGTCCTGACTTTC.